These 22 T cell receptor beta chains share one sample of origin, sequenced in a study of CD8 T cells in Susac syndrome. Random hexamers were used to reverse transcribe an amount of roughly 0.45 to 1 ug RNA. In TCRdb, the immunoSEQ multiplex PCR reads were re-called with MiXCR into one record per CDR3 protein. This table holds 180,000 or so distinct CDR3 sequences, over 85% found once. The sample taken for sequencing was CD4+ T cells from PBMCs. Receptor source: a human donor in good health.

V and J are TRBV29-1 and TRBJ1-2, with 9 bases matching TRBD1. Germline CDR1 SQVTM, CDR2 ANQGSEA. The CDR3 is 13 residues long. J gave up 7 bases and V 6 bases, and 9 bases lay outside the gene matches. CDR3 region: CSVDDRGIGGYTF. In DNA, the CDR3 is TGCAGCGTAGACGACAGGGGGATTGGTGGCTACACCTTC.

V and J are TRBV20-1 and TRBJ2-5; D is ambiguous. Trimming removed 2 bases from V and 1 base from J, with 8 bases in between. From germline, CDR1 is DFQATT and CDR2 SNEGSKA (reference sequence). The CDR3 totals 13 residues. The CDR3, as DNA: TGCAGTGCTAGAACGCAGGCCCAAGAGACCCAGTACTTC. Translating it yields CSARTQAQETQYF.

V gene TRBV7-8 combines with J gene TRBJ2-6; the match to TRBD1 covers 9 bases. CDR3 length equals 20 residues. Germline V gives CDR1 SGHVS, CDR2 FQNEAQ. V lost 5 bases and J lost 3; bases outside the gene matches: 17. The CDR3, as DNA: TGTGCCAGCAGCGGGACAGGGAACGTCCCGGGACAGATTGGGGCCAACGTCCTGACTTTC. It yields the protein CASSGTGNVPGQIGANVLTF.

The chain employs TRBV7-2 and TRBJ2-2; no firm D call. The CDR3 is 13 residues long. V was clipped by 5 bases and J by 1 base, with 5 bases between them. Germline CDR1 reads SGHTA; CDR2 reads FQGNSA. CDR3 loop: CASSRRNTGELFF. As DNA, the CDR3 is TGTGCCAGCAGCCGTAGGAACACCGGGGAGCTGTTTTTT.

The chain links TRBV9 to TRBJ2-7; no clear D. V was trimmed by 3 bases and J by 7 bases, leaving 14 bases between them. The CDR3 contains 13 residues. Germline loops: CDR1 SGDLS, CDR2 YYNGEE. The CDR3 spells CASSEGPSREQYF. The CDR3 DNA reads as TGTGCCAGCAGCGAGGGCCCCTCGAGAGAGCAGTACTTC.

V is TRBV2 and J is TRBJ2-2; tentatively, D is TRBD2 (5 bases). Germline V gives CDR1 SNHLY, CDR2 FYNNEI. CDR3 length equals 14 residues. Trimming removed 6 bases at V and 4 bases at J, with 12 bases between. The CDR3: CASRSGRGTGELFF. The CDR3, as DNA: TGTGCCAGCAGGTCAGGCCGGGGCACCGGGGAGCTGTTTTTT.

This clonotype was recorded once. CDR3 in DNA: TGTGCCAGCAGCCAAGAGGGGCACACCGGGGAGCTGTTTTTT. The encoded protein is CASSQEGHTGELFF. The rearrangement links TRBV3-1 to TRBJ2-2, with D possibly TRBD1 on 5 matching bases. Trimming shortened V by 0 bases and J by 3 bases, and 5 bases separated the two germline ends. From germline, CDR1 is LGHDT and CDR2 YNNKEL (reference sequence). CDR3 length: 14 residues. The complete variable domain, with remaining parts taken from reference TRBV3-1 and TRBJ2-2, reads DTAVSQTPKYLVTQMGNDKSIKCEQNLGHDTMYWYKQDSKKFLKIMFSYNNKELIINETVPNRFSPKSPDKAHLNLHINSLELGDSAVYFCASSQEGHTGELFFGEGSRLTVL.

A single count supports this clonotype. The CDR3 coding sequence is TGTGCCAGCAGTTACTCTGGGGGGAACACAGATACGCAGTATTTT. The encoded protein is CASSYSGGNTDTQYF. This rearrangement joins TRBV6-5 to TRBJ2-3; a weak D match, TRBD2 (6 bases). Trimming stripped 0 bases from V and 2 bases from J, with 9 bases between. Germline assignment: CDR1 MNHEY and CDR2 SVGAGI. CDR3 length: 15 residues.

The DNA for the CDR3 is TGTGCCAGCAGCCAATCCGCGGGGGTGGCAGATACGCAGTATTTT. Encoded protein: CASSQSAGVADTQYF. This rearrangement joins TRBV3-1 to TRBJ2-3; TRBD2 matches 7 bases. The CDR3 totals 15 residues. The ends lost 2 bases at V and 4 bases at J; junction bases unmatched: 6. Germline CDR1 is LGHDT and CDR2 is YNNKEL (reference sequence).

The rearrangement uses TRBV12-3 or TRBV12-4 and TRBJ2-7; TRBD1 agrees at 9 bases. The CDR3 totals 15 residues. With V trimmed by 5 bases and J by 2 bases, 7 bases remained unmatched. CDR3 residues: CASSAGTGYPYEQYF. The CDR3 nucleotides are TGTGCCAGCAGTGCAGGGACAGGGTACCCCTACGAGCAGTACTTC.

This clonotype was recorded only once. J is TRBJ2-2 and V is TRBV19, with D tentatively TRBD2 (5 bases). This CDR3 has 14 amino acids. V was trimmed by 6 bases and J by 4 bases, leaving 12 bases between them. Germline V CDR1 and CDR2: LNHDA, SQIVND (reference sequence). CDR3 sequence reads: CASSPRGFTGELFF. CDR3 bases: TGTGCCAGTAGCCCTCGAGGGTTCACCGGGGAGCTGTTTTTT.

This chain uses TRBV6-2 or TRBV6-3 with TRBJ2-5; D is undetermined. This CDR3 spans 13 amino acids. Germline values: CDR1 MNHEY, CDR2 SVGEGT. Trimming cost V 5 bases and J 6 bases, with 13 bases left between them. CDR3 sequence reads: CASSRPARQTQYF. As DNA, the CDR3 is TGTGCCAGCAGTCGACCGGCAAGACAGACCCAGTACTTC.

This clonotype has a single count. The V and J genes are TRBV20-1 and TRBJ2-7; no reliable D call. Trimming cost V 5 bases and J 2 bases, with 16 bases left between them. From germline, CDR1 is DFQATT and CDR2 SNEGSKA (reference sequence). The CDR3 length is 14 residues. The CDR3 loop reads CSAVKGQTAYEQYF. The CDR3 DNA sequence: TGCAGTGCTGTCAAAGGGCAGACGGCCTACGAGCAGTACTTC.

The chain links TRBV24-1 to TRBJ2-3; D not resolved. The germline V and J ends were trimmed by 4 bases and 0 bases, with 13 bases remaining between them. Germline lookup yields CDR1 KGHDR and CDR2 SFDVKD. The CDR3 runs 16 residues. CDR3 nucleotides: TGTGCCACCAGTGACACCGGACGGGCGAGCACAGATACGCAGTATTTT. Amino acids: CATSDTGRASTDTQYF.

V gene TRBV6-5 combines with J gene TRBJ1-5, with D unclear. This CDR3 has 13 amino acids. The V gene lost 4 bases and the J gene lost 0 bases, with 4 bases spanning the gap. Germline V lookup: CDR1 MNHEY, CDR2 SVGAGI. CDR3 residues: CASSFDSNQPQHF. CDR3 bases: TGTGCCAGCAGTTTCGATAGCAATCAGCCCCAGCATTTT.

The rearrangement uses TRBV29-1 and TRBJ2-7; no definite D call. Germline V gene data show CDR1 as SQVTM and CDR2 as ANQGSEA. V lost 7 bases, J lost 2 bases, and 12 bases lay in between. The CDR3 runs 12 residues. CDR3: CSGRVSTYEQYF. The CDR3 DNA follows: TGCAGCGGACGGGTCTCTACCTACGAGCAGTACTTC.

The rearrangement uses TRBV3-1 and TRBJ1-5; D is ambiguous. The germline V and J ends were trimmed by 2 bases and 3 bases, with 5 bases remaining between them. CDR1 and CDR2 (germline): LGHDT, YNNKEL (reference sequence). This CDR3 spans 13 amino acids. This CDR3 is CASSQQINQPQHF. The CDR3 DNA reads TGTGCCAGCAGCCAACAGATCAATCAGCCCCAGCATTTT.

V and J are TRBV29-1 and TRBJ2-5; 8 bases fit TRBD1. Germline V gene sequence: CDR1 SQVTM, CDR2 ANQGSEA. V trimming: 3 bases; J trimming: 5 bases; junction bases outside the gene matches: 11. The CDR3 contains 15 residues. CDR3 sequence (DNA): TGCAGCGTTGACCCCGAGACAGGGGTACGGGAGACCCAGTACTTC. This gives the protein CSVDPETGVRETQYF.

The chain employs TRBV6-5 and TRBJ1-2; weak D call: TRBD1 (5 bases). CDR3 size: 14 residues. V was shortened by 2 bases and J by 7 bases, with 14 bases between the two germline ends. Germline CDR1 and CDR2: MNHEY and SVGAGI. CDR3 DNA: TGTGCCAGCAGTTACGGGGGAGGGGCAGGTGGCTACACCTTC. It specifies CASSYGGGAGGYTF.

This rearrangement joins TRBV20-1 to TRBJ2-5; a weak D match, TRBD1 (5 bases). The CDR3 is made up of 13 amino acids. Trimming removed 3 bases at V and 1 base at J, with 9 bases between. Germline assignment: CDR1 DFQATT and CDR2 SNEGSKA (reference sequence). CDR3 loop: CSASLTVQETQYF. The CDR3 coding sequence is TGCAGTGCTAGCCTGACAGTCCAAGAGACCCAGTACTTC.

The chain joins TRBV12-3 or TRBV12-4 to TRBJ2-1, with D uncertain. This CDR3 comprises 15 residues. Trimming shortened V by 2 bases and J by 6 bases, and 14 bases separated the two germline ends. The DNA of the CDR3 is TGTGCCAGCAGTTTAAGCTCCGGAAGCTCCAATGAGCAGTTCTTC. Encoded protein: CASSLSSGSSNEQFF.

The chain carries TRBV15 and TRBJ2-2; TRBD1 is a possible D gene (6 bases). Trimming removed 1 base at V and 5 bases at J, with 11 bases between. Germline V CDR1 and CDR2: LNHNV, YYDKDF (reference sequence). The CDR3 length is 15 residues. The CDR3 region has the DNA TGTGCCACCAGCAGAGGTTCTCAGGGGACCGGGGAGCTGTTTTTT. Protein: CATSRGSQGTGELFF.